This T cell receptor (beta chain) was sequenced in a study of CD8 T cells in Susac syndrome. From blood CD8+ and CD4+ T cells, the TCR beta chain was sequenced. Patients with Susac syndrome met diagnostic criteria that were recently defined for definite or probable disease. After removal of 6 bases from V and 15 bases from J, the junction contained 16 bases not matched to a gene. There are 13 residues in the CDR3. The germline V gene has CDR1 DFQATT and CDR2 SNEGSKA (reference sequence). The RNA, about 0.5 to 1 ug, was put through reverse transcription using random hexamers. TCR beta CDR3 was amplified by immunoSEQ multiplex PCR. This amplification extended across 54 Vbeta and 13 Jbeta segments. TCRdb used MiXCR to reprocess the immunoSEQ multiplex PCR reads, holding one entry per CDR3 protein. The sample yields approximately 190,000 distinct CDR3 sequences, approximately 95% seen once.

The TCR comes from a human donor with Susac syndrome. The sequencing sample was made of CD8+ T cells from PBMCs. The V call is TRBV20-1, the J call TRBJ2-1; 8 nucleotides align to TRBD2. The CDR3 region is CSAFPSGGGNLFF. The CDR3 region has the DNA TGCAGTGCGTTTCCCAGTGGCGGGGGGAACTTGTTCTTC.